The 21 T cell receptor beta chains below were found in one sample sequenced in a study of T cells after yellow fever vaccination. TCRdb recomputed calls from the 5' RACE reads with MiXCR, one row per CDR3 protein. The repertoire holds 610,000 or so distinct CDR3 sequences, with 9% to 15% as singletons. Sequenced here: PBMCs, sampled on the day of the yellow fever booster vaccination. The receptors here all came from a man aged 25 to 40 who received the YFV17D yellow fever vaccine.

The chain carries TRBV6-6 and TRBJ2-1, with D unclear. The CDR3 is 12 amino acids. The germline V gene encodes CDR1 MNHNY and CDR2 SVGAGI (reference sequence). V was cut by 6 bases and J by 9 bases, with 12 bases left in between. The CDR3 bases are TGTGCCAGCAGGTTAGAGGTCCGTGAGCAGTTCTTC. Translated, it gives CASRLEVREQFF.

This chain connects TRBV20-1 to TRBJ1-4, with D unresolved. The CDR3 has 13 amino acids. CDR1 is DFQATT and CDR2 is SNEGSKA in the germline V gene (reference sequence). Trimming took off 4 bases at V and 4 bases at J, with 10 bases between the two ends. Written as DNA, the CDR3 is TGCAGTGCTACTAGAAACTTTAATGAAAAACTGTTTTTT. Protein: CSATRNFNEKLFF.

This clonotype came up a few times. V is TRBV6-1 and J is TRBJ2-2; TRBD2 agrees at 15 bases. After removal of 5 bases from V and 4 bases from J, the junction contained 8 bases not matched to a gene. Germline assignment: CDR1 MNHNS and CDR2 SASEGT. There are 18 residues in the CDR3. Written as DNA, the CDR3 is TGTGCCAGCAGTAGGGGACTAGCGGGAGGCCCCGGCACCGGGGAGCTGTTTTTT. It is translated as CASSRGLAGGPGTGELFF.

This clonotype was counted many times. V usage is TRBV5-1 and J usage is TRBJ2-1; 8 bases map to TRBD2. After removal of 0 bases from V and 3 bases from J, the junction contained 2 bases not matched to a gene. The CDR3 is 15 amino acids. Germline CDR1 SGHRS, CDR2 YFSETQ. CDR3 loop: CASSLDTSGYNEQFF. The CDR3 DNA sequence: TGCGCCAGCAGCTTGGATACTAGCGGCTACAATGAGCAGTTCTTC.

The rearrangement uses TRBV3-1 and TRBJ2-2, with 7 nucleotides matching TRBD1. The CDR3 runs 14 residues. J lost 6 bases, V lost 5 bases, and 6 bases had no gene match. Germline-derived CDR1 and CDR2 are LGHDT and YNNKEL (reference sequence). DNA for the CDR3: TGTGCCAGCAGCTCCGGGACAGCGGCCGGGGAGCTGTTTTTT. Its translation is CASSSGTAAGELFF.

This clonotype was counted ten times or more. This rearrangement joins TRBV28 to TRBJ1-1; 8 nucleotides match TRBD1. Germline V gives CDR1 MDHEN, CDR2 SYDVKM. The V and J ends lost 5 bases and 4 bases, in that order; junction bases with no gene match: 9. The length of the CDR3 is 15 residues. This CDR3 reads CASSQPRGQSTEAFF. CDR3 bases: TGTGCCAGCAGTCAACCCAGGGGGCAGAGCACTGAAGCTTTCTTT.

This clonotype was seen only a few times. The genes are TRBV6-1 and TRBJ2-7, with 9 bases lining up with TRBD2. Losses at the gene ends were 5 bases for V and 3 bases for J; bases not matched to a gene: 2. The CDR3 contains 13 residues. Germline CDR1 MNHNS, CDR2 SASEGT. CDR3 in DNA: TGTGCCAGCAGTAAGCGGGGGGACTACGAGCAGTACTTC. Protein product: CASSKRGDYEQYF.

This sequence joins TRBV7-2 and TRBJ2-1; 11 bases line up with TRBD2. J gave up 7 bases and V 4 bases, and 6 bases lay outside the gene matches. Germline CDR1 reads SGHTA; CDR2 reads FQGNSA. This CDR3 comprises 15 residues. DNA of the CDR3: TGTGCCAGCAGCTCGACTAGCGGGACTTGGAATGAGCAGTTCTTC. Its translation: CASSSTSGTWNEQFF.

The rearrangement joins TRBV6-4 to TRBJ2-3, with 7 bases that match TRBD2. This CDR3 has 13 residues. Germline values: CDR1 MRHNA, CDR2 SNTAGT. V lost 6 bases and J lost 4; bases outside the gene matches: 4. The CDR3 nucleotides read TGTGCCAGCAGGACCGGGGGGTCAGATACGCAGTATTTT. Translation gives CASRTGGSDTQYF.

This clonotype was observed a few times. The chain couples TRBV7-9 to TRBJ2-7, with TRBD1 as a possible D gene (6 bases). The CDR3 is 14 residues long. The V gene lost 5 bases and the J gene lost 3 bases, with 14 bases spanning the gap. Germline V lookup: CDR1 SEHNR, CDR2 FQNEAQ (reference sequence). CDR3 sequence reads: CASSTGTKDYEQYF. CDR3 nucleotides: TGTGCCAGCAGCACCGGGACAAAGGACTACGAGCAGTACTTC.

Worth noting for this clonotype: One base away lies a much larger clone, so this may be a sequencing read error. The chain combines TRBV11-2 with TRBJ2-2; no definite D call. The CDR3 consists of 12 residues. Looked up from germline, CDR1 is SGHAT and CDR2 is FQNNGV. V dropped 2 bases and J dropped 7 bases, with 5 bases sitting between them. The CDR3 region is CASSLQVGELFF. DNA of the CDR3: TGTGCCAGCAGCTTACAGGTCGGGGAGCTGTTTTTT.

This clonotype has more than one count but fewer than ten. The rearrangement links TRBV5-1 to TRBJ2-1; TRBD2 is a possible D gene (6 bases). The CDR3 contains 15 residues. The ends were cut back, 9 bases at V and 5 bases at J, with 21 bases in the middle. The germline gives CDR1 SGHRS, CDR2 YFSETQ. CDR3 protein: CATQHPKRAHNEQFF. DNA of the CDR3: TGCGCCACCCAACACCCCAAGCGGGCACACAATGAGCAGTTCTTC.

A few counts support this clonotype. This chain connects TRBV6-1 to TRBJ1-2; 9 nucleotides align to TRBD1. The germline CDR1 and CDR2 sequences are MNHNS and SASEGT. V lost 6 bases to trimming and J lost 6 bases; unmatched junction nucleotides: 11. The CDR3 sequence is 15 residues long. The CDR3 region has the DNA TGTGCCAGCAGCCTAAACCCGGGACAGGGTAATGGCTACACCTTC. Its translation is CASSLNPGQGNGYTF.

This clonotype was detected a few times. J is TRBJ2-2 and V is TRBV6-2 or TRBV6-3, with 8 positions matching TRBD2. This CDR3 is 18 amino acids long. Germline V gene data show CDR1 as MNHEY and CDR2 as SVGEGT. The junction had 13 bases not matched to a gene; V was cut back by 2 bases and J by 5 bases. CDR3 sequence reads: CASSYDPSGRTGTGELFF. CDR3 in DNA: TGTGCCAGCAGTTACGATCCTAGCGGGCGAACAGGAACCGGGGAGCTGTTTTTT.

Only one count was recorded for this clonotype. The chain uses TRBV5-6 and TRBJ2-5; 7 positions match TRBD2. Unmatched junction bases numbered 9, after V lost 2 bases and J lost 5 bases. The CDR3 sequence is 15 residues long. The germline CDR1 and CDR2 sequences are SGHDT and YYEEEE. This chain's CDR3 is CASSLAAGVRETQYF. The CDR3, as DNA: TGTGCCAGCAGCTTAGCCGCGGGAGTAAGGGAGACCCAGTACTTC.

This clonotype has a handful of counts. The CDR3 spells CSASPTSGITETQYF. The CDR3 DNA reads as TGCAGTGCTTCGCCGACTAGCGGGATTACGGAGACCCAGTACTTC. The genes are TRBV20-1 and TRBJ2-5, with TRBD2 matching 11 bases. The trim removed 5 bases at V and 5 bases at J, leaving 10 bases unmatched. Germline V gene data show CDR1 as DFQATT and CDR2 as SNEGSKA (reference sequence). The CDR3 has 15 amino acids.

This clonotype has a count of ten or more. The rearrangement uses TRBV6-1 and TRBJ2-7; 10 nucleotides match TRBD1. Trimming took 5 bases from V and 3 from J; bases not matched to a gene: 7. The CDR3 loop spans 15 amino acids. CDR1 and CDR2 (germline): MNHNS, SASEGT. The CDR3 here is CASSLGDRGYYEQYF. As DNA, the CDR3 is TGTGCCAGCAGTCTCGGGGACAGGGGTTACTACGAGCAGTACTTC.

This clonotype was observed a few times. This chain uses TRBV4-3 with TRBJ2-3; D may be TRBD2 (6 bases). The germline V gene encodes CDR1 LGHNA and CDR2 YSLEER. V was clipped by 1 base and J by 1 base, with 15 bases between them. The CDR3 runs to 17 residues. The CDR3 here is CASSQVSGEWGTDTQYF. For the CDR3, the DNA is TGCGCCAGCAGCCAAGTTTCGGGGGAGTGGGGCACAGATACGCAGTATTTT.

In this sample, this clonotype turned up a few times. This chain uses TRBV5-1 with TRBJ1-4; 7 bases fit TRBD1. This CDR3 is built from 14 residues. Looked up from germline, CDR1 is SGHRS and CDR2 is YFSETQ. After removal of 0 bases from V and 6 bases from J, the junction contained 2 bases not matched to a gene. For the CDR3, the DNA is TGCGCCAGCAGCTTGGGAGGGGGCGATGAAAAACTGTTTTTT. It is translated as CASSLGGGDEKLFF.

The chain uses TRBV29-1 and TRBJ2-6; 7 bases fit TRBD1. Germline V gene lookup returns CDR1 SQVTM and CDR2 ANQGSEA. After removal of 7 bases from V and 0 bases from J, the junction contained 6 bases not matched to a gene. CDR3 length: 15 residues. The CDR3 here is CSAGSGGSGANVLTF. CDR3 bases: TGCAGCGCTGGCTCAGGGGGCTCTGGGGCCAACGTCCTGACTTTC.

This clonotype was counted between two and nine times. The chain has TRBV3-1 and TRBJ2-7, with D unresolved. With 0 bases removed from V and 0 bases from J, the gap between germline ends came to 6 bases. The CDR3 consists of 14 residues. Per germline, CDR1 LGHDT and CDR2 YNNKEL (reference sequence). DNA for the CDR3: TGTGCCAGCAGCCAAGATGCCATCTCCTACGAGCAGTACTTC. Translation: CASSQDAISYEQYF.